This T cell receptor beta chain originates from a study of blood T cells in healthy people across ages (dated by TCRdb to the mid-2010s). Study-level background: Template switching captured roughly one uniquely barcoded TCR beta cDNA molecule per two T cells in model experiments. Two additional independent replicas of 1 million unique cDNA reads from the same blood draw were analyzed for two donors (one aged 18 to 29 and one aged 80 or older). Four age groups were formed from the donors: young (average 16 years), middle-aged (approximately 40), aged (roughly 59) and long-lived (less than 85). To avoid experimental bias, donors of different ages were distributed randomly across sequencing lanes. The study measured age-related changes in TCR beta repertoire diversity using deep sequencing normalized with unique cDNA molecular identifiers. The study at large found these results: The percentage of naive T cells measured by flow cytometry correlated strongly with observed TCR beta diversity. Compared with the aged group, more naive CD4+ T cells, fewer expanded clones and increased TCR diversity were shown by the long-lived group, suggesting age selection. The CMV infection status of donors was not known, potentially confounding age-related changes in expanded clonotypes. Bulk unsorted PBMC profiling prevented conclusive comparison of naive and antigen-experienced compartments. Estimates of total diversity from one million sequenced T cells were regarded as lower bounds and underestimates. Observed TCR beta diversity per million T cells fell roughly linearly with age, and a significant reduction was already apparent by age around 40.

The library came from 5' RACE. The sequencing machine was an Illumina HiSeq 2500. A second roughly 6 to 11 cycle PCR used a sample-barcoded 5' primer and a J-beta primer mix. Each TCR beta cDNA molecule received a unique molecular identifier from a template-switch 5' adaptor carrying 12 random nucleotides. At least 2.5 million CDR3-containing paired-end reads were obtained from each sample. The Mint cDNA synthesis kit, primed by a TRBC-specific oligonucleotide, was used to synthesize first-strand cDNA from all RNA. Following uracil-DNA glycosylase treatment, a first 18-cycle PCR with universal primers M1SS and BC2_uni_R was performed on all cDNA. From the authors' description of their analysis: Each sample was normalized by randomly selecting 1 million high-quality reads, each carrying a distinct molecular identifier. Instead of being binned into consensus sequences, reads with shared molecular identifiers were discarded. MiTCR, run with a Q25 quality threshold and the strictest error-elimination algorithm, handled CDR3 identification, clonotype clustering and error correction. A nonparametric unseen species model with Euler transformation was used to estimate lower-bound total TCR beta diversity. TCRdb itself trimmed the public reads at Q25 with fastp, ran MiXCR and retained productive beta chains. Rows with a matching CDR3 protein are joined into one entry that keeps the most common DNA and genes. These V and J calls are TCRdb output, not the study's own analysis. This sample gives approximately 1.5 million distinct CDR3 sequences in total; 35% to 45% of them show up just once. Roughly 3.7% of the sample is taken by the ten largest.

Concerning this clonotype itself: Its cognate antigen has yet to be identified. There are no base qualities to consult, and no much larger clone falls within one base.

Trimming takes 5 bases from V and 4 bases from J, and the germline ends sit 18 bases apart. The CDR3 measures 15 amino acids from cysteine to phenylalanine. The entry retains the CDR3 DNA only, 45 bases that are in frame from base 1. Taken from the germline V gene (reference sequence), the CDR1 and CDR2 loops are LNHNV and YYDKDF. The 40 or so donors, aged about 6 to 100 years, were systemically healthy Caucasian individuals from Russia. Each donor gave approximately 9.3 milliliters of peripheral blood, collected into EDTA-treated Vacutainer tubes. Ficoll-Paque density-gradient centrifugation was used to isolate PBMCs, with at least 6.5 million per sample. Trizol reagent was used to extract total RNA from the PBMCs, yielding at least 5.5 micrograms per sample. For every donor, flow cytometry on a PBMC aliquot measured the percentage of naive CD45RAhigh/CD27high T cells.

In this chain, TRBV15 is recombined with TRBJ2-7; the D gene cannot be resolved beyond TRBD1 or TRBD2, each matching 5 bases. The sequenced sample was blood. The TCR comes from a woman aged 18-30 years in good health. The nucleotide sequence is TGTGCCACCAGCGTCAGTACGGGACCCGTTTACGAGCAGTACTTC. Translation gives CATSVSTGPVYEQYF.